The 14 T cell receptor beta chains reported below all come from one sample, sequenced in a study of blood T cells in healthy people across ages. A sample-barcoded 5' primer and a J-beta primer mix were used in a second PCR of roughly 7 to 11 cycles. Each CDR3 protein gets one entry after TCRdb re-called the 5' RACE reads with MiXCR. This table holds under 2 million distinct CDR3 sequences, 34% found once. The specimen sequenced was blood. The source is a woman aged 25 to 45 in good health.

The chain has TRBV4-1 and TRBJ2-3; 9 nucleotides agree with TRBD2. V was pared by 0 bases and J by 4 bases, with 11 bases of the junction left unmatched. Per germline, CDR1 MGHRA and CDR2 YSYEKL. The CDR3 is made up of 18 amino acids. The CDR3 DNA follows: TGCGCCAGCAGCCAAGATAATTTGGCGGGGGGGTACTCAGATACGCAGTATTTT. Its protein product is CASSQDNLAGGYSDTQYF.

The chain combines TRBV5-1 with TRBJ2-7, with D tentatively TRBD1 or TRBD2 (5 bases each). The CDR3 loop spans 18 amino acids. CDR1 and CDR2 from the germline V gene are SGHRS and YFSETQ. With 3 bases removed from V and 2 bases from J, the gap between germline ends came to 24 bases. CDR3 residues: CASSWGPLLGPPTYEQYF. CDR3 DNA: TGCGCCAGCAGCTGGGGACCACTACTAGGGCCTCCGACCTACGAGCAGTACTTC.

This clonotype was seen just once. This chain links TRBV20-1 with TRBJ1-2; the match to TRBD1 covers 8 bases. With 3 bases clipped from V and 7 bases from J, the junction kept 4 bases outside the gene matches. From germline, CDR1 is DFQATT and CDR2 SNEGSKA (reference sequence). The CDR3 has 12 amino acids. CDR3 sequence (DNA): TGCAGTGCTAGGGACAGGGCCCTTGGCTACACCTTC. It codes for CSARDRALGYTF.

V and J are TRBV2 and TRBJ1-6, with D tentatively TRBD1 (6 bases). Germline V lookup: CDR1 SNHLY, CDR2 FYNNEI. This CDR3 has 19 amino acids. Trimming shortened V by 5 bases and J by 1 base, and 21 bases separated the two germline ends. Here the CDR3 reads CASSPRGGQIGSYNSPLHF. The CDR3 coding sequence is TGTGCCAGCAGTCCGAGGGGGGGTCAAATCGGTTCCTATAATTCACCCCTCCACTTT.

This clonotype was seen only a few times. The rearrangement joins TRBV9 to TRBJ1-1; D gene unclear. V was cut by 3 bases and J by 5 bases, with 14 bases left in between. The CDR3 runs to 14 residues. Germline V gene lookup returns CDR1 SGDLS and CDR2 YYNGEE. The CDR3 DNA reads TGTGCCAGCAGCGCACGGGAGTTTCGGACTGAAGCTTTCTTT. Residues: CASSAREFRTEAFF.

In its sample, this clonotype was seen a few times. One end of the junction is discordant with germline, which a read error may explain. V and J are TRBV9 and TRBJ2-3; D remains ambiguous. CDR1 is SGDLS, CDR2 YYNGEE, per germline. The CDR3 is 13 residues long. The CDR3 DNA is TGTGCCCGCAGCGTATCGAACGTAGATACGCAGTATTTT. Encoded protein: CARSVSNVDTQYF.

This sequence joins TRBV9 and TRBJ1-2; TRBD1 is a possible D gene (5 bases). The CDR3 runs to 10 residues. The germline V gene encodes CDR1 SGDLS and CDR2 YYNGEE. Trimming shortened V by 4 bases and J by 10 bases, and 8 bases separated the two germline ends. This CDR3 reads CASSRDVYTF. The DNA of the CDR3 is TGTGCCAGCAGCAGGGACGTCTACACCTTC. Combining the CDR3 with reference TRBV9 and TRBJ1-2 gives the whole variable domain DSGVTQTPKHLITATGQRVTLRCSPRSGDLSVYWYQQSLDQGLQFLIQYYNGEERAKGNILERFSAQQFPDLHSELNLSSLELGDSALYFCASSRDVYTFGSGTRLTVV.

The chain joins TRBV5-6 to TRBJ1-2; maybe TRBD1 (5 bases). V was cut by 4 bases and J by 4 bases, with 17 bases left in between. CDR3 length: 15 residues. Germline CDR1 is SGHDT and CDR2 is YYEEEE. The CDR3 region has the DNA TGTGCCAGCAGCCGTCCCGGGACCGAGGGCTATGGCTACACCTTC. Translation: CASSRPGTEGYGYTF.

The table lists this clonotype with many counts. The rearrangement uses TRBV27 and TRBJ1-1; D is unresolved. Trimming took off 1 base at V and 3 bases at J, with 6 bases between the two ends. CDR3 length: 13 amino acids. CDR1 and CDR2 (germline): MNHEY, SMNVEV (reference sequence). The CDR3 DNA follows: TGTGCCAGCAGTTTATTCGGGTACACTGAAGCTTTCTTT. This gives the protein CASSLFGYTEAFF.

The gene calls are TRBV20-1 and TRBJ2-5; 7 bases agree with TRBD1. Trimming removed 5 bases from V and 3 bases from J; junction bases left unmatched: 3. The CDR3 runs 12 residues. CDR1 is DFQATT, CDR2 SNEGSKA, per germline (reference sequence). CDR3 nucleotides: TGCAGTGCTCCCGGGACAGAAGAGACCCAGTACTTC. It yields the protein CSAPGTEETQYF.

The DNA of the CDR3 is TGCAGTGCTAGAGATAGCGGGACTAGCGGGGGAATCTACGAGCAGTACTTC. It is translated as CSARDSGTSGGIYEQYF. This chain joins TRBV20-1 and TRBJ2-7; 14 bases match TRBD2. V gave up 0 bases and J gave up 3 bases; unmatched junction bases: 7. The V gene's germline CDR1 is DFQATT and CDR2 SNEGSKA (reference sequence). This CDR3 region has 17 residues.

The chain links TRBV25-1 to TRBJ2-3, with 9 nucleotides matching TRBD2. The CDR3 runs to 19 residues. Trimming cost V 4 bases and J 2 bases; bases outside gene matches: 16. Germline V gene lookup returns CDR1 MGHDK and CDR2 SYGVNS. In nucleotides, the CDR3 is TGTGCCAGCAGTGGCGTCCCAGGGGCTAGCGGGACTTACACAGATACGCAGTATTTT. This codes for CASSGVPGASGTYTDTQYF.

Only a few counts were recorded for this clonotype. V is TRBV7-2 and J is TRBJ1-1; 8 nucleotides match TRBD1. Losses at the gene ends were 3 bases for V and 1 base for J; bases not matched to a gene: 4. Germline loops: CDR1 SGHTA, CDR2 FQGNSA. This CDR3 comprises 15 residues. The CDR3 is CASSFVTGGNTEAFF. CDR3 bases: TGTGCCAGCAGCTTTGTCACAGGGGGGAACACTGAAGCTTTCTTT.

The V call is TRBV2, the J call TRBJ1-6, with 7 bases matching TRBD1. Germline loops: CDR1 SNHLY, CDR2 FYNNEI. The ends lost 2 bases at V and 8 bases at J; junction bases unmatched: 6. The CDR3 spans 15 residues. The CDR3 protein is CASSERPGQYSPLHF. CDR3 coding DNA: TGTGCCAGCAGTGAAAGGCCGGGACAGTATTCACCCCTCCACTTT.